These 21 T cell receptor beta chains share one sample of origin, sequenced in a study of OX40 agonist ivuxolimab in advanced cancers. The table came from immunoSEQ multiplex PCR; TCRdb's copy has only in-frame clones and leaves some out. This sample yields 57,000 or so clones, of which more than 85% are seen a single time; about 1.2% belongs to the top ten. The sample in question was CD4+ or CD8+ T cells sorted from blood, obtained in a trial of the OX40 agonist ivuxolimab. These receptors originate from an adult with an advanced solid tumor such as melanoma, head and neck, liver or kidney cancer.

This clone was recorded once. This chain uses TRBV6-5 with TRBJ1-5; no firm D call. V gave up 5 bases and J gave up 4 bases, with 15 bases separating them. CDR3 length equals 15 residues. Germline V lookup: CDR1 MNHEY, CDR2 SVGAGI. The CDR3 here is CASSQDGRWNQPQHF. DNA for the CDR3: TGTGCCAGCAGTCAGGACGGCCGATGGAATCAGCCCCAGCATTTT.

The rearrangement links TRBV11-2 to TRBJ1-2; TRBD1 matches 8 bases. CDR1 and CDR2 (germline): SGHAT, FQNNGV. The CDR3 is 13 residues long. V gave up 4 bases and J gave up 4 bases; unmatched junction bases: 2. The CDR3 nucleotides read TGTGCCAGCAGCTCGGACAGGGCCTATGGCTACACCTTC. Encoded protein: CASSSDRAYGYTF. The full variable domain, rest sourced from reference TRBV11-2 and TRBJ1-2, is EAGVAQSPRYKIIEKRQSVAFWCNPISGHATLYWYQQILGQGPKLLIQFQNNGVVDDSQLPKDRFSAERLKGVDSTLKIQPAKLEDSAVYLCASSSDRAYGYTFGSGTRLTVV.

This CDR3 is CSVEEGGFQTDTQYF. The CDR3 DNA is TGCAGCGTTGAAGAGGGGGGCTTTCAAACAGATACGCAGTATTTT. J is TRBJ2-3 and V is TRBV29-1; D is perhaps TRBD1 or TRBD2 (6 bases each). The CDR3 loop spans 15 amino acids. The ends were cut back, 0 bases at V and 3 bases at J, with 13 bases in the middle. Looked up from germline, CDR1 is SQVTM and CDR2 is ANQGSEA.

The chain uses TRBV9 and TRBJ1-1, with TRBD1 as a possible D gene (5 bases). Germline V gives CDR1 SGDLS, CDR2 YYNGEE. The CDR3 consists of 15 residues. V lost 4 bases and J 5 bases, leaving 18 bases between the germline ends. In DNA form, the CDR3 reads TGTGCCAGCAGCCCAGGTCGGAGGGGTCGGACTGAAGCTTTCTTT. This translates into CASSPGRRGRTEAFF. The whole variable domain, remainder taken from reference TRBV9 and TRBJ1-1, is DSGVTQTPKHLITATGQRVTLRCSPRSGDLSVYWYQQSLDQGLQFLIQYYNGEERAKGNILERFSAQQFPDLHSELNLSSLELGDSALYFCASSPGRRGRTEAFFGQGTRLTVV.

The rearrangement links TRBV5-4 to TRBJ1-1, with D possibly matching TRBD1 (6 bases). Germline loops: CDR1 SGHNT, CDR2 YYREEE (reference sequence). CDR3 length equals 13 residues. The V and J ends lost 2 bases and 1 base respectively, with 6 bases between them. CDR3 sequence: CASSLQGNTEAFF. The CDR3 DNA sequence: TGTGCCAGCAGCTTACAGGGGAACACTGAAGCTTTCTTT. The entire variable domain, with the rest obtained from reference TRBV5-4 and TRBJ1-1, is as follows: ETGVTQSPTHLIKTRGQQVTLRCSSQSGHNTVSWYQQALGQGPQFIFQYYREEENGRGNFPPRFSGLQFPNYSSELNVNALELDDSALYLCASSLQGNTEAFFGQGTRLTVV.

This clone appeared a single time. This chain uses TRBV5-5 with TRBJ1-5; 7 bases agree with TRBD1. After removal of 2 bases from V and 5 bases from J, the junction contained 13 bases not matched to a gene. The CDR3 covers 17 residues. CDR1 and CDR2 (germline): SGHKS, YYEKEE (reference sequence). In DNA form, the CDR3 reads TGTGCCAGCAGCTTCAGGCCCTGGGCAGGGGGTGATCAGCCCCAGCATTTT. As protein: CASSFRPWAGGDQPQHF.

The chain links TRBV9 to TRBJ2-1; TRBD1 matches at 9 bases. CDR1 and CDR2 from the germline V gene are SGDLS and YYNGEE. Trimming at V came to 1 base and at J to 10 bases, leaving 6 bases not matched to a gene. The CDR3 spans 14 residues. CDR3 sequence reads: CASSVSGTGLEQFF. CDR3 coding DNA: TGTGCCAGCAGCGTAAGCGGGACAGGGCTAGAGCAGTTCTTC.

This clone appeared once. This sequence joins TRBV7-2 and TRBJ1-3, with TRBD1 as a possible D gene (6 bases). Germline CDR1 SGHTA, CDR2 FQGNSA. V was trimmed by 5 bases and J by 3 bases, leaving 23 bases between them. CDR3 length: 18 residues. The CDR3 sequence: CASSPGTGGDFVGNTIYF. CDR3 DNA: TGTGCCAGCAGCCCGGGGACCGGGGGCGACTTTGTTGGAAACACCATATATTTT. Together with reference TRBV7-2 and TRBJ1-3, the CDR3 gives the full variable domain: GAGVSQSPSNKVTEKGKDVELRCDPISGHTALYWYRQSLGQGLEFLIYFQGNSAPDKSGLPSDRFSAERTGGSVSTLTIQRTQQEDSAVYLCASSPGTGGDFVGNTIYFGEGSWLTVV.

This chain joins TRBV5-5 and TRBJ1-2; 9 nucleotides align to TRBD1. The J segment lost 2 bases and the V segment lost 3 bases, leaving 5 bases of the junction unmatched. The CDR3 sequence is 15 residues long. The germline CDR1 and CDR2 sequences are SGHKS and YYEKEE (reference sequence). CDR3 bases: TGTGCCAGCAGCTCGAGACAGGGGGGGAACTATGGCTACACCTTC. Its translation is CASSSRQGGNYGYTF.

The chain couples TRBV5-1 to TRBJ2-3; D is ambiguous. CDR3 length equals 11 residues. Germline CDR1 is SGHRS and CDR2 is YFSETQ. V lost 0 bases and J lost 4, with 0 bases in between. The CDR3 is CASSLADTQYF. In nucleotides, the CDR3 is TGCGCCAGCAGCTTGGCAGATACGCAGTATTTT.

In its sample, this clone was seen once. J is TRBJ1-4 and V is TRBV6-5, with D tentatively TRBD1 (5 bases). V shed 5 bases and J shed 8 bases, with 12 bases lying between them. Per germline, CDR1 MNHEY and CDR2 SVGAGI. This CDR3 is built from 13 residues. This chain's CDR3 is CASSPPGREKLFF. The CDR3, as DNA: TGTGCCAGCAGTCCCCCAGGGAGGGAAAAACTGTTTTTT.

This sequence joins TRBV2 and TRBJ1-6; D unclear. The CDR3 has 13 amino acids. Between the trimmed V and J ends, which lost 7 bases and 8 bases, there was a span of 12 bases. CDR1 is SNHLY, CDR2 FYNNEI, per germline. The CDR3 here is CASTERWDSPLHF. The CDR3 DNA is TGTGCCAGCACCGAAAGGTGGGATTCACCCCTCCACTTT.

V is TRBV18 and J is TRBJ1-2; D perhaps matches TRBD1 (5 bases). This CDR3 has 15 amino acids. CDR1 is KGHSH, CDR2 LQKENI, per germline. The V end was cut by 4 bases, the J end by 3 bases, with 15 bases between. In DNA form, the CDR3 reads TGTGCCAGCTCACGACAGACCACGGTCGACTATGGCTACACCTTC. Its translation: CASSRQTTVDYGYTF.

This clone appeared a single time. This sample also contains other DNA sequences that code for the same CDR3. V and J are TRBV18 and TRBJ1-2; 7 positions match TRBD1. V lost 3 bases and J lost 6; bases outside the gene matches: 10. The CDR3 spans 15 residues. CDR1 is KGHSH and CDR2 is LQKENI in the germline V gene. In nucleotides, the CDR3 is TGTGCCAGCTCACCCGGACAGGCAGGACGTGATGGCTACACCTTC. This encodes CASSPGQAGRDGYTF.

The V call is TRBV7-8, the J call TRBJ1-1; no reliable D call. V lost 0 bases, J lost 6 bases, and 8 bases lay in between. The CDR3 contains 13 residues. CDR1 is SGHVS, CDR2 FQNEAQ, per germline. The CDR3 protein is CASSLAGTPEAFF. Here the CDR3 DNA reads TGTGCCAGCAGCTTAGCAGGAACCCCTGAAGCTTTCTTT.

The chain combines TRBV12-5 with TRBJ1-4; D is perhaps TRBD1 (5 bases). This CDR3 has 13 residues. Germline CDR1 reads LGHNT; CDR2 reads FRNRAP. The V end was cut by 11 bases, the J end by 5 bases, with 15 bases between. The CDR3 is CASVQGENEKLFF. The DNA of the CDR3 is TGTGCTTCTGTCCAGGGAGAGAATGAAAAACTGTTTTTT.

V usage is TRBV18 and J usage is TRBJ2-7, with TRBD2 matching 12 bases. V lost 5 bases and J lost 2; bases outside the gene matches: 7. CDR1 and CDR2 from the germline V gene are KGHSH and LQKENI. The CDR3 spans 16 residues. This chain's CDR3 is CASSRTSGETAYEQYF. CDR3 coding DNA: TGTGCCAGCTCAAGGACTAGCGGGGAGACGGCCTACGAGCAGTACTTC. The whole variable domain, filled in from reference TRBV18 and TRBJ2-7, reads NAGVMQNPRHLVRRRGQEARLRCSPMKGHSHVYWYRQLPEEGLKFMVYLQKENIIDESGMPKERFSAEFPKEGPSILRIQQVVRGDSAAYFCASSRTSGETAYEQYFGPGTRLTVT.

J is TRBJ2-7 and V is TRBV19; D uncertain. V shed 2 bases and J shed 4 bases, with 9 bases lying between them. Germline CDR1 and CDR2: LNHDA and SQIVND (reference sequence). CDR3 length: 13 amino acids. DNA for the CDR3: TGTGCCAGTAGTATACGTGGCAGGTACGAGCAGTACTTC. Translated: CASSIRGRYEQYF. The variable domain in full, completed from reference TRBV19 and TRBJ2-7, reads DGGITQSPKYLFRKEGQNVTLSCEQNLNHDAMYWYRQDPGQGLRLIYYSQIVNDFQKGDIAEGYSVSREKKESFPLTVTSAQKNPTAFYLCASSIRGRYEQYFGPGTRLTVT.

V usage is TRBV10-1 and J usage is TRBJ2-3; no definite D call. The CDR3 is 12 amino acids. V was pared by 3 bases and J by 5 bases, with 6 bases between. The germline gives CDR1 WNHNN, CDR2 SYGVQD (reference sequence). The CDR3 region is CASSDQLDTQYF. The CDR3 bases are TGCGCCAGCAGTGATCAGCTAGATACGCAGTATTTT.

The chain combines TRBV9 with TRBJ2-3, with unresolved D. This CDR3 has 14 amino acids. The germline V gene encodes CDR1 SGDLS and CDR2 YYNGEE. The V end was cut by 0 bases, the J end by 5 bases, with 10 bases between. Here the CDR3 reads CASSVDSNKDTQYF. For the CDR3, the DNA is TGTGCCAGCAGCGTAGATTCCAACAAAGATACGCAGTATTTT.

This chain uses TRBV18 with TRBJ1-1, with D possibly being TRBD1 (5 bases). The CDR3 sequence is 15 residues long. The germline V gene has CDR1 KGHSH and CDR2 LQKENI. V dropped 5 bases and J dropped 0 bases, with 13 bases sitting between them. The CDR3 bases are TGTGCCAGCTCATACGGGACGGCCATGAACACTGAAGCTTTCTTT. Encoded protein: CASSYGTAMNTEAFF.